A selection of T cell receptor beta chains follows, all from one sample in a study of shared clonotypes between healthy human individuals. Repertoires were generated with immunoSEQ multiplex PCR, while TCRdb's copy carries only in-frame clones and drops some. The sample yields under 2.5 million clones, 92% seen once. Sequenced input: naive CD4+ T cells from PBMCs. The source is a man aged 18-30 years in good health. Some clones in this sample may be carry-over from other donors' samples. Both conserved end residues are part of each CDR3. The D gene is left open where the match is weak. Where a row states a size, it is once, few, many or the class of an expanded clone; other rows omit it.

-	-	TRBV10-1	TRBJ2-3	TGCGCCAGCAGCCGGGACTTAAGCATCACAGATACGCAGTATTTT	CASSRDLSITDTQYF
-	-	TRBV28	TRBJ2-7	TGTGCCAGCAGTCGGGACTCCCTATCCTACGAGCAGTACTTC	CASSRDSLSYEQYF
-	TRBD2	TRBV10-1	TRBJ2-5	TGCGCCAGCAATCTTTATCTATTGGTAGCGGGAGGGCCAAAGACCCAGTACTTC	CASNLYLLVAGGPKTQYF
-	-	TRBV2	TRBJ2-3	TGTGCCAGCAAGATGTCTAGCACAGATACGCAGTATTTT	CASKMSSTDTQYF
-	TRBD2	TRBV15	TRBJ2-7	TGTGCCACCAGCAGAGTGGGACTAGCGGACTCCTCCTACGAGCAGTACTTC	CATSRVGLADSSYEQYF
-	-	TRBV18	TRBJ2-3	TGTGCCAGCTCTTCTACGACCGGGAGCGGCCCAGATACGCAGTATTTT	CASSSTTGSGPDTQYF
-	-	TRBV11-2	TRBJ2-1	TGTGCCAGCAGACCCGGGACACAGTACAATGAGCAGTTCTTC	CASRPGTQYNEQFF
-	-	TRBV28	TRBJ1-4	TGTGCCAGCAGTCCCAGAAGACCTAATGAAAAACTGTTTTTT	CASSPRRPNEKLFF
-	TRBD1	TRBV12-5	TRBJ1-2	TGTGCTAGTGGTTTGGCATACCTTGGGACAGGGGGCGCGAGTGGCTACACCTTC	CASGLAYLGTGGASGYTF
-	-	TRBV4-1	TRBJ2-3	TGCGCCAGCAGCCAACTCACAGATACGCAGTATTTT	CASSQLTDTQYF
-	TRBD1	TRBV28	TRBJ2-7	TGTGCCAGCAGCTGGACAGGGGGCAGCGACGAGCAGTACTTC	CASSWTGGSDEQYF
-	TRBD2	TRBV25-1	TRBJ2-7	TGTGCCAGCAGGGGGACTAGCGGGACCCACGAGCAGTACTTC	CASRGTSGTHEQYF
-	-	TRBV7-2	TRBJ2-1	TGTGCCAGCAGCTTAGCGACGGGTGCATACAATGAGCAGTTCTTC	CASSLATGAYNEQFF
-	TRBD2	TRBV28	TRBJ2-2	TGTGCCAGCAGTCCCACGACAACGGGGGGCACCGGGGAGCTGTTTTTT	CASSPTTTGGTGELFF
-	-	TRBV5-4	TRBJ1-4	TGTGCCAGCAGCTTGGGACTTAATGAAAAACTGTTTTTT	CASSLGLNEKLFF
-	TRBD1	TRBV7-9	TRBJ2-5	TGTGCCAGCAGCCTGGGACAGATCTCAGAGACCCAGTACTTC	CASSLGQISETQYF
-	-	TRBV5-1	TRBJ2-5	TGCGCCAGCAGCTTGTTAGGGGAACAAGAGACCCAGTACTTC	CASSLLGEQETQYF
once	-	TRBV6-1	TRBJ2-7	TGTGCCAGCAGACCGACGGGGACGGACGAGCAGTACTTC	CASRPTGTDEQYF
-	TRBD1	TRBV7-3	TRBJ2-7	TGTGCCAGCAAGGGTGGACAGGGTGGTCGAGAGCAGTACTTC	CASKGGQGGREQYF
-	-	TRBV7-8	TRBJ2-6	TGTGCCAGCAGCTTGCGACGGACTTCGGGCTCTGGGGCCAACGTCCTGACTTTC	CASSLRRTSGSGANVLTF
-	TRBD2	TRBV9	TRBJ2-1	TGTGCCAGCAGCGTTGCGGGGGGGTCCTACAATGAGCAGTTCTTC	CASSVAGGSYNEQFF
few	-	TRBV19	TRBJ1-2	TGTGCCAGTGGCCCCGGGACGGTGGGCTATGGCTACACCTTC	CASGPGTVGYGYTF
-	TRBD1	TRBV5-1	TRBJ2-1	TGCGCCAGCAGCCAACCCGGACAGGGGGTGTTCCGTGAGCAGTTCTTC	CASSQPGQGVFREQFF
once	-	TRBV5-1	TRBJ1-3	TGCGCCAGCCGGGACGGCCCTAATTCAGGAAACACCATATATTTT	CASRDGPNSGNTIYF
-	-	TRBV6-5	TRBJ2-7	TGTGCCAGCAGCTTGAACAGGGAGTCCTACGAGCAGTACTTC	CASSLNRESYEQYF
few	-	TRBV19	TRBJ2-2	TGTGCCAGTAGGCCACAGGGATCCGGGGAGCTGTTTTTT	CASRPQGSGELFF
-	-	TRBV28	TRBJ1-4	TGTGCCAGCAATAGAATAGGGGGGGGCGGTGAAAAACTGTTTTTT	CASNRIGGGGEKLFF
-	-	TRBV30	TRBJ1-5	TGTGCCTGGAGTCCCCACAGCAATCAGCCCCAGCATTTT	CAWSPHSNQPQHF
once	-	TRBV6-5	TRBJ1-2	TGTGCCAGCAGGACCCCGGCAAGCTATGGCTACACCTTC	CASRTPASYGYTF
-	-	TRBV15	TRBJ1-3	TGTGCCACCAGAGGCACTGGAAACACCATATATTTT	CATRGTGNTIYF
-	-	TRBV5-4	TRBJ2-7	TGTGCCAGCACCCCCCGGGACGGCTACGAGCAGTACTTC	CASTPRDGYEQYF
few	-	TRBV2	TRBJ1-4	TGTGCCAGCAGTGGGACAACTAATGAAAAACTGTTTTTT	CASSGTTNEKLFF
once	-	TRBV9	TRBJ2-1	TGTGCCAGCAGCCCCGGGGAGCTAGCAGGCAATGAGCAGTTCTTC	CASSPGELAGNEQFF
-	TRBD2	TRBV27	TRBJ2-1	TGTGCCAGCAGCCTCGGACTAGCGGGAGTCTATGAGCAGTTCTTC	CASSLGLAGVYEQFF
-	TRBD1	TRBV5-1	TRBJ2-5	TGCGCCAGCAGGGTGACAGGGGCCAAGCAAGAGACCCAGTACTTC	CASRVTGAKQETQYF
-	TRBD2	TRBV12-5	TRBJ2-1	TGTGCTAGTGGTCTCAAGACTAGCGGGAGATACAATGAGCAGTTCTTC	CASGLKTSGRYNEQFF
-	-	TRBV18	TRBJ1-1	TGTGCCAGCTCACCCACCCGCCAACGGACTGAAGCTTTCTTT	CASSPTRQRTEAFF
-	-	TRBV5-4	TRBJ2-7	TGTGCCAGCAGCGGAAGACGGGGAAGCTACGAGCAGTACTTC	CASSGRRGSYEQYF
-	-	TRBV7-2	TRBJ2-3	TGTGCCAGCAGCTTAGCGCGCTATACTAGTCCCCTCTCCACAGATACGCAGTATTTT	CASSLARYTSPLSTDTQYF
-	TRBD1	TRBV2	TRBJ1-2	TGTGCCAGCATAAGAGCTGACAGGGAGGACTATGGCTACACCTTC	CASIRADREDYGYTF
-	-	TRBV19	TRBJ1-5	TGTGCCAGTAGTAATTATGGGGCGGTCCAGCATTTT	CASSNYGAVQHF
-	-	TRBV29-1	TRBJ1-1	TGCAGCGTTCGGGGGGGGCTTAGGACTGAAGCTTTCTTT	CSVRGGLRTEAFF
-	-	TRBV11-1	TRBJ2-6	TGTGCCAGCGGCCTTTCTGGGGCCAACGTCCTGACTTTC	CASGLSGANVLTF
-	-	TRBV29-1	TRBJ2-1	TGCAGCGTTGAAGGCAGGAATGAGCAGTTCTTC	CSVEGRNEQFF
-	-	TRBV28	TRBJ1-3	TGTGCCAGCAGCCCACCAGGAAACACCATATATTTT	CASSPPGNTIYF
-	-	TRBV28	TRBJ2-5	TGTGCCAGCAGTCCACGGAAGGGGGACCAAAAGACCCAGTACTTC	CASSPRKGDQKTQYF
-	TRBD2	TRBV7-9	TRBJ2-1	TGTGCCAGCAGCTTAAGCGGGAGTTCCTACAATGAGCAGTTCTTC	CASSLSGSSYNEQFF
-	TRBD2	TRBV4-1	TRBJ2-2	TGCGCCAGCAGCCAGCGGGGACTAGCGGACACCGGGGAGCTGTTTTTT	CASSQRGLADTGELFF
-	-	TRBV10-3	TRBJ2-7	TGTGCCATCAGTTCGAACCGGGAGCAGTACTTC	CAISSNREQYF
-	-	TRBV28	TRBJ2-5	TGTGCCAGCAGTTTAAACCAAGAGACCCAGTACTTC	CASSLNQETQYF
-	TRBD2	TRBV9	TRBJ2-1	TGTGCCAGCAGCGTAGGGATTGGGACTAGCGGGAGAAATGAGCAGTTCTTC	CASSVGIGTSGRNEQFF
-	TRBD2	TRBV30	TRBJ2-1	TGTGCCTGGGTGGACCTCGGGACTAGCGGGATTTGGAGCTCCTACAATGAGCAGTTCTTC	CAWVDLGTSGIWSSYNEQFF
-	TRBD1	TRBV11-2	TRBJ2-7	TGTGCCAGCACCTCGACAGGGTACTACGAGCAGTACTTC	CASTSTGYYEQYF